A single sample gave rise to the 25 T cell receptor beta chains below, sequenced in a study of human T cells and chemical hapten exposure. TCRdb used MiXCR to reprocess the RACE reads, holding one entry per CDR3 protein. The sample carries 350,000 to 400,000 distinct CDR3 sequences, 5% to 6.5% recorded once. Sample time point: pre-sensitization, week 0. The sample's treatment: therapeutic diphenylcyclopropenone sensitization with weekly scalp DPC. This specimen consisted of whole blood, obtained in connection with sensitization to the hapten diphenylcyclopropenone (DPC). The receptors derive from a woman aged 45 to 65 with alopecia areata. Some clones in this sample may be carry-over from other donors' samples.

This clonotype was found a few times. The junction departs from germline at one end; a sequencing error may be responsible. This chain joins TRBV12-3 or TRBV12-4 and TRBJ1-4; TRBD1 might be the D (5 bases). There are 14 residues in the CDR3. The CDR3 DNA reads TGTGCCAGCACTCCGGGACCAACGAATGAAAAACTGTTTTTT. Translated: CASTPGPTNEKLFF.

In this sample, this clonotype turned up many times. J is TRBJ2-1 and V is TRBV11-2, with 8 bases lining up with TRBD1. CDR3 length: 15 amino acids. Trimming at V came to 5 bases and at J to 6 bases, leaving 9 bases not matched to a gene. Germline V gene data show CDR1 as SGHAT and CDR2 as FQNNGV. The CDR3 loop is CASSLGQVLSNEQFF. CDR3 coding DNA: TGTGCCAGCAGCCTGGGACAGGTCCTCTCCAATGAGCAGTTCTTC.

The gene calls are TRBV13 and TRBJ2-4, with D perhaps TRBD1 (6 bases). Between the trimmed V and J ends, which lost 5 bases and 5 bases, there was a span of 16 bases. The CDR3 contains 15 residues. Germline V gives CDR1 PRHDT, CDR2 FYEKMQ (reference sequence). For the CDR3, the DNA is TGTGCCAGCAGCCCGCAGGGGCCCCGCCAAAACATTCAGTACTTC. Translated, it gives CASSPQGPRQNIQYF.

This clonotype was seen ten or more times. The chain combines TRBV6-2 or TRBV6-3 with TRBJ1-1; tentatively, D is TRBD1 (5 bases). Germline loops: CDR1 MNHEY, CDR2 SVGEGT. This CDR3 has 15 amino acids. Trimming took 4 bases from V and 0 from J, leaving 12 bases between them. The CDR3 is CASSSLTALNTEAFF. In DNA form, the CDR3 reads TGTGCCAGCAGTTCCTTGACAGCCCTGAACACTGAAGCTTTCTTT.

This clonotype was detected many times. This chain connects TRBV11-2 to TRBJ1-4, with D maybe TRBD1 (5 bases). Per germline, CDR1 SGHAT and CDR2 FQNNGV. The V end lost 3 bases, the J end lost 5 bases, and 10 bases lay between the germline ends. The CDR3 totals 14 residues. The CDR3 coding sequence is TGTGCCAGCAGCTTGGGGGGACGAAATGAAAAACTGTTTTTT. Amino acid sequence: CASSLGGRNEKLFF.

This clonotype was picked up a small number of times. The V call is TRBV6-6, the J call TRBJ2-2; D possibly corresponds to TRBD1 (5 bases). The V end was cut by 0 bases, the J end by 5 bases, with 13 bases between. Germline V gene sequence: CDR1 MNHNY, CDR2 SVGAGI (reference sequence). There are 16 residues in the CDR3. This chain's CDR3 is CASSYSSQGATGELFF. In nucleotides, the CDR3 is TGTGCCAGCAGTTACTCAAGTCAGGGTGCAACCGGGGAGCTGTTTTTT.

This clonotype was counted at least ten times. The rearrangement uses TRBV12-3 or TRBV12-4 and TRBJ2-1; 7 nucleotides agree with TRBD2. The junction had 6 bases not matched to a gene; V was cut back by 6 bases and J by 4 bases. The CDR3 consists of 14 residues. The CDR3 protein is CASSPAGSYNEQFF. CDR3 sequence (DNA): TGTGCCAGCAGCCCAGCGGGATCATACAATGAGCAGTTCTTC.

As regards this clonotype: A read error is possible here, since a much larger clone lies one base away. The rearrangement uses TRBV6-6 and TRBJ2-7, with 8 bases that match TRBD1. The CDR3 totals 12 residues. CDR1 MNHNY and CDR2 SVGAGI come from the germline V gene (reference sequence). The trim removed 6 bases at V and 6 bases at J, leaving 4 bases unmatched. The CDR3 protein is CASSRQGTEQYF. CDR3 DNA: TGTGCCAGCAGCCGACAGGGGACCGAGCAGTACTTC.

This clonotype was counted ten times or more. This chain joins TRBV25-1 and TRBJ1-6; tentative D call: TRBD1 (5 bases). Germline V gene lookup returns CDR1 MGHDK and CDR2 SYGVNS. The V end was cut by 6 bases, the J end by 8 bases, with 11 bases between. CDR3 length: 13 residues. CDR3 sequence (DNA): TGTGCCAGCAGGGCCCAAGGGGATTCACCCCTCCACTTT. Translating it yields CASRAQGDSPLHF.

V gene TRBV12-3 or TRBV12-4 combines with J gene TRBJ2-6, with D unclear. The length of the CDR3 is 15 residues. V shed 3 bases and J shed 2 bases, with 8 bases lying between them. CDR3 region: CASSFGNAGANVLTF. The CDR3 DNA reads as TGTGCCAGCAGTTTTGGGAATGCTGGGGCCAACGTCCTGACTTTC.

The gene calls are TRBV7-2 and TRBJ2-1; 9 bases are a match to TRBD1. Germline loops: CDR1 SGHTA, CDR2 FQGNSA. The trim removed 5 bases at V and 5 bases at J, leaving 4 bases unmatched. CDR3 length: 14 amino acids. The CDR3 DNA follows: TGTGCCAGCAGCCGACGGACAGGGGACAATGAGCAGTTCTTC. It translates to CASSRRTGDNEQFF.

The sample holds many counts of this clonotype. The CDR3 DNA reads as TGTGCCAGCAGCCCACTGACGAGTAGGGTAACAGATACGCAGTATTTT. Residues: CASSPLTSRVTDTQYF. The V and J genes are TRBV7-9 and TRBJ2-3; D gene ambiguous. The CDR3 runs to 16 residues. From germline, CDR1 is SEHNR and CDR2 FQNEAQ (reference sequence). V lost 5 bases and J lost 3, with 18 bases in between.

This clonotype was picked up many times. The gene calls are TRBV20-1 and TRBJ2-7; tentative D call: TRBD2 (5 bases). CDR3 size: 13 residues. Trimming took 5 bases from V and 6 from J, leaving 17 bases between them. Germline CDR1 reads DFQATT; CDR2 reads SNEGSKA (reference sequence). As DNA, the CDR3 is TGCAGTGCTGCGCTCTCCAGCGGCTTCGAGCAGTACTTC. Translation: CSAALSSGFEQYF.

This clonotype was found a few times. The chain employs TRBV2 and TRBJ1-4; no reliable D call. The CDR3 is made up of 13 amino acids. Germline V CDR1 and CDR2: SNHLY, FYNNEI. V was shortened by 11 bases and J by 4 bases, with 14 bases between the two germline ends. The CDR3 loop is CACERTVNEKLFF. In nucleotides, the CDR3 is TGTGCCTGCGAGCGAACGGTTAATGAAAAACTGTTTTTT.

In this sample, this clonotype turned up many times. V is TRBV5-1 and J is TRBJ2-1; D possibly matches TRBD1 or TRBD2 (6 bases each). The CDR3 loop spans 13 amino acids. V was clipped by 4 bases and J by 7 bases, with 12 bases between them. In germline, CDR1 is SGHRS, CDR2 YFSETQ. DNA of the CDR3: TGCGCCAGCAGCCCGGAGGGGGGTAATGAGCAGTTCTTC. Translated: CASSPEGGNEQFF.

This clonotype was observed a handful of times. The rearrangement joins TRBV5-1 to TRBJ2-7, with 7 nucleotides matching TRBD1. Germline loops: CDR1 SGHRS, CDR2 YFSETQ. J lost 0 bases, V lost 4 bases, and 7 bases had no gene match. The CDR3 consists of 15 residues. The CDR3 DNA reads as TGCGCCAGCAGCCCCGGACAGGAGAGCTCCTACGAGCAGTACTTC. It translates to CASSPGQESSYEQYF.

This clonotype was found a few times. The chain's CDR3 is CASSPLGPQGTEAFF. DNA of the CDR3: TGTGCCAGCAGCCCCTTAGGACCTCAGGGCACTGAAGCTTTCTTT. The genes are TRBV7-9 and TRBJ1-1; TRBD1 might be the D (5 bases). The germline V and J ends were trimmed by 5 bases and 4 bases, with 17 bases remaining between them. The CDR3 runs to 15 residues. Germline values: CDR1 SEHNR, CDR2 FQNEAQ (reference sequence).

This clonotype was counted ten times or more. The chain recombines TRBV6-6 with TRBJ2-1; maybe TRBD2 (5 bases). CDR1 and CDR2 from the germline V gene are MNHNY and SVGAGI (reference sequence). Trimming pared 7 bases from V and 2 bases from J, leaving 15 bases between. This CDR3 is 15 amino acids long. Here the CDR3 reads CASTSEGGPYNEQFF. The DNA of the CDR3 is TGTGCCAGCACCTCAGAGGGCGGTCCCTACAATGAGCAGTTCTTC.

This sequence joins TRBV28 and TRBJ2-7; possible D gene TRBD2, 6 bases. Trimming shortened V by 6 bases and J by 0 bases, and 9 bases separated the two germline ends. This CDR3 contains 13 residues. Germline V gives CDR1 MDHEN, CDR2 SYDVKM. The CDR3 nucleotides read TGTGCCAGCAGGGGACTGACCTCCTACGAGCAGTACTTC. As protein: CASRGLTSYEQYF.

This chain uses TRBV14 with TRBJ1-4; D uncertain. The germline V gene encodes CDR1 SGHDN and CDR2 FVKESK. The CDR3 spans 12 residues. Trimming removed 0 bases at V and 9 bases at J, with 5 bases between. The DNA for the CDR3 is TGTGCCAGCAGCCAAGAACAGCAAAAACTGTTTTTT. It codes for CASSQEQQKLFF.

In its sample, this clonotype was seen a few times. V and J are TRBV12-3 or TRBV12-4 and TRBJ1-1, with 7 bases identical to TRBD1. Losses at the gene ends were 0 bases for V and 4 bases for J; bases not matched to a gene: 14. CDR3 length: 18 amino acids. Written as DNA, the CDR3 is TGTGCCAGCAGTTTAGCGGTTCCCGGGACAGTCGGAAGCACTGAAGCTTTCTTT. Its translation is CASSLAVPGTVGSTEAFF.

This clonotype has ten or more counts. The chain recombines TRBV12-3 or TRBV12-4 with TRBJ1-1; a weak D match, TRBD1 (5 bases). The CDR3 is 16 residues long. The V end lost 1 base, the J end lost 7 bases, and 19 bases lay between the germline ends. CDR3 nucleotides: TGTGCCAGCAGTTTAGAACTACGGGGGAAGATTGGTGAAGCTTTCTTT. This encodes CASSLELRGKIGEAFF.

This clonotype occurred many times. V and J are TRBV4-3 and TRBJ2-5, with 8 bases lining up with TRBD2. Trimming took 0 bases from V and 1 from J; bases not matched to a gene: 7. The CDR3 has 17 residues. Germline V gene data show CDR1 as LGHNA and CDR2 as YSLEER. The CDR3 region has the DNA TGCGCCAGCAGCCAAGATCATTGGCGGGAGGCCCAAGAGACCCAGTACTTC. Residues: CASSQDHWREAQETQYF.

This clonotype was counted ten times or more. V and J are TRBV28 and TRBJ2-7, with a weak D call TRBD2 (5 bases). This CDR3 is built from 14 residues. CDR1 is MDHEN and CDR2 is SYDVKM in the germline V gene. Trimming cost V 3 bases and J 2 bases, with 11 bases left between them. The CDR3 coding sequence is TGTGCCAGCAGTTTCCCGGGGAACCCCTACGAGCAGTACTTC. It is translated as CASSFPGNPYEQYF.

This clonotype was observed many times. The CDR3 nucleotides read TGCGCCACCCCGGTTTTACCTCGGTACGAGCAGTACTTC. Residues: CATPVLPRYEQYF. The V and J genes are TRBV10-1 and TRBJ2-7; D is undetermined. Germline CDR1 and CDR2: WNHNN and SYGVQD (reference sequence). The CDR3 consists of 13 residues. V was trimmed by 10 bases and J by 4 bases, leaving 17 bases between them.